The 15 T cell receptor beta chains reported below all come from one sample, sequenced in a study of blood T cell repertoires in COVID-19. Produced via immunoSEQ multiplex PCR; TCRdb's table is partial and in-frame only. Among under 300,000 clones listed, 81% were seen once. Sequenced: peripheral blood. The receptors here all came from an older woman with active or convalescent COVID-19.

The genes are TRBV7-8 and TRBJ1-6; TRBD1 might be the D (5 bases). CDR1 and CDR2 from the germline V gene are SGHVS and FQNEAQ. Trimming removed 3 bases from V and 7 bases from J, with 13 bases in between. The length of the CDR3 is 15 residues. CDR3 region: CASSLAGRTNSPLHF. The DNA of the CDR3 is TGTGCCAGCAGCTTGGCGGGACGGACAAATTCACCCCTCCACTTT.

For the CDR3, the DNA is TGCAGCGTTGAAGATCAGTATGACACGCAAGCTTTCTTT. It encodes CSVEDQYDTQAFF. V gene TRBV29-1 combines with J gene TRBJ1-1; D is uncertain. Trimming shortened V by 0 bases and J by 9 bases, and 14 bases separated the two germline ends. Per the germline V gene, CDR1 is SQVTM and CDR2 is ANQGSEA. The CDR3 consists of 13 residues.

The DNA for the CDR3 is TGCGCCAGCAGCTTGGGGATGGACAGGGGAAGAGAAAAACTGTTTTTT. Protein sequence: CASSLGMDRGREKLFF. V is TRBV5-1 and J is TRBJ1-4; 9 bases line up with TRBD1. Germline CDR1 and CDR2: SGHRS and YFSETQ. The trim removed 0 bases at V and 8 bases at J, leaving 8 bases unmatched. The CDR3 runs 16 residues.

V is TRBV7-2 and J is TRBJ1-2; TRBD1 might be the D (5 bases). Per germline, CDR1 SGHTA and CDR2 FQGNSA. With 4 bases removed from V and 2 bases from J, the gap between germline ends came to 17 bases. The CDR3 extends over 16 amino acids. The CDR3 is CASSSQSGSLNYGYTF. Here the CDR3 DNA reads TGTGCCAGCAGCTCGCAATCAGGGTCCTTAAACTATGGCTACACCTTC.

The V gene is TRBV5-1, the J gene TRBJ2-2, with TRBD2 matching over 10 bases. The CDR3 length is 14 residues. CDR1 SGHRS and CDR2 YFSETQ come from the germline V gene. With 7 bases clipped from V and 6 bases from J, the junction kept 6 bases outside the gene matches. The CDR3 nucleotides are TGCGCCAGCGGGACTAGCGAGAGGGCCGGGGAGCTGTTTTTT. It codes for CASGTSERAGELFF.

This clone appeared a few times. The chain employs TRBV2 and TRBJ2-5; TRBD2 might be the D (5 bases). V was clipped by 6 bases and J by 4 bases, with 21 bases between them. The CDR3 totals 16 residues. Per the germline V gene, CDR1 is SNHLY and CDR2 is FYNNEI. CDR3 nucleotides: TGTGCCAGCAGCCCCATTGTTGGGGTCGGAGGAGAGACCCAGTACTTC. It codes for CASSPIVGVGGETQYF. Variable domain in full (rest from reference TRBV2 and TRBJ2-5): EPEVTQTPSHQVTQMGQEVILRCVPISNHLYFYWYRQILGQKVEFLVSFYNNEISEKSEIFDDQFSVERPDGSNFTLKIRSTKLEDSAMYFCASSPIVGVGGETQYFGPGTRLLVL.

The chain couples TRBV27 to TRBJ1-5; D is perhaps TRBD1 (5 bases). V gave up 3 bases and J gave up 4 bases, with 10 bases separating them. CDR3 size: 14 residues. The germline gives CDR1 MNHEY, CDR2 SMNVEV (reference sequence). CDR3 protein: CASSFGTFNQPQHF. CDR3 DNA: TGTGCCAGCAGTTTTGGGACTTTTAATCAGCCCCAGCATTTT.

The chain couples TRBV10-3 to TRBJ2-2; 7 positions agree with TRBD1. Unmatched junction bases numbered 6, after V lost 4 bases and J lost 1 base. The CDR3 extends over 16 amino acids. Germline V gene data show CDR1 as ENHRY and CDR2 as SYGVKD. CDR3 DNA sequence: TGTGCCATCAGTGCTAACAGGGGTCTGAACACCGGGGAGCTGTTTTTT. It specifies CAISANRGLNTGELFF.

The chain has TRBV7-9 and TRBJ1-2; the D gene is possibly TRBD1 (5 bases). From germline, CDR1 is SEHNR and CDR2 FQNEAQ (reference sequence). There are 14 residues in the CDR3. V lost 4 bases, J lost 7 bases, and 16 bases lay in between. CDR3: CASSYSIGGGGYTF. The CDR3, as DNA: TGTGCCAGCAGCTACTCCATCGGGGGGGGTGGCTACACCTTC.

This clone was seen just once. V and J are TRBV9 and TRBJ1-2, with 10 bases matching TRBD1. CDR3 size: 14 residues. J was trimmed by 2 bases and V by 3 bases; bases with no gene match: 1. Germline CDR1 is SGDLS and CDR2 is YYNGEE. CDR3 bases: TGTGCCAGCAGCGGGGGACAGGGGAACTATGGCTACACCTTC. This codes for CASSGGQGNYGYTF. Supplemented by reference TRBV9 and TRBJ1-2, the full variable domain reads DSGVTQTPKHLITATGQRVTLRCSPRSGDLSVYWYQQSLDQGLQFLIQYYNGEERAKGNILERFSAQQFPDLHSELNLSSLELGDSALYFCASSGGQGNYGYTFGSGTRLTVV.

The genes are TRBV4-1 and TRBJ2-1; TRBD1 agrees at 8 bases. With V trimmed by 3 bases and J by 8 bases, 6 bases remained unmatched. From germline, CDR1 is MGHRA and CDR2 YSYEKL. The CDR3 loop spans 14 amino acids. This chain's CDR3 is CASSQGQDGYEQFF. CDR3 in DNA: TGCGCCAGCAGCCAGGGACAGGACGGGTATGAGCAGTTCTTC.

This chain joins TRBV7-9 and TRBJ1-2, with unresolved D. The CDR3 sequence is 14 residues long. CDR1 and CDR2 (germline): SEHNR, FQNEAQ (reference sequence). V gave up 9 bases and J gave up 3 bases, with 17 bases separating them. The CDR3 loop is CASRLAAVDYGYTF. The CDR3 DNA follows: TGTGCCAGTCGATTAGCGGCAGTGGACTATGGCTACACCTTC.

The chain combines TRBV9 with TRBJ1-1; tentative D call: TRBD1 (5 bases). The germline CDR1 and CDR2 sequences are SGDLS and YYNGEE. The CDR3 extends over 15 amino acids. Trimming stripped 0 bases from V and 0 bases from J, with 9 bases between. The CDR3 region is CASSVEGIMNTEAFF. The CDR3 coding sequence is TGTGCCAGCAGCGTAGAGGGGATCATGAACACTGAAGCTTTCTTT. Full variable domain (outside the CDR3, taken from reference TRBV9 and TRBJ1-1): DSGVTQTPKHLITATGQRVTLRCSPRSGDLSVYWYQQSLDQGLQFLIQYYNGEERAKGNILERFSAQQFPDLHSELNLSSLELGDSALYFCASSVEGIMNTEAFFGQGTRLTVV.

This clone was detected only a few times. The rearrangement uses TRBV27 and TRBJ1-5; tentative D call: TRBD1 (6 bases). Germline CDR1 is MNHEY and CDR2 is SMNVEV (reference sequence). The V end was cut by 9 bases, the J end by 1 base, with 10 bases between. CDR3 length equals 13 residues. The CDR3 coding sequence is TGTGCCAGGCACAGGGTGAGCAATCAGCCCCAGCATTTT. Translating gives CARHRVSNQPQHF.

The rearrangement uses TRBV18 and TRBJ2-5, with 8 bases fitting TRBD1. Trimming took 0 bases from V and 14 from J; bases not matched to a gene: 5. This CDR3 region has 12 residues. Germline V CDR1 and CDR2: KGHSH, LQKENI. CDR3: CASSPPGQGAYF. CDR3 DNA sequence: TGTGCCAGCTCACCACCCGGGCAGGGGGCCTACTTC.